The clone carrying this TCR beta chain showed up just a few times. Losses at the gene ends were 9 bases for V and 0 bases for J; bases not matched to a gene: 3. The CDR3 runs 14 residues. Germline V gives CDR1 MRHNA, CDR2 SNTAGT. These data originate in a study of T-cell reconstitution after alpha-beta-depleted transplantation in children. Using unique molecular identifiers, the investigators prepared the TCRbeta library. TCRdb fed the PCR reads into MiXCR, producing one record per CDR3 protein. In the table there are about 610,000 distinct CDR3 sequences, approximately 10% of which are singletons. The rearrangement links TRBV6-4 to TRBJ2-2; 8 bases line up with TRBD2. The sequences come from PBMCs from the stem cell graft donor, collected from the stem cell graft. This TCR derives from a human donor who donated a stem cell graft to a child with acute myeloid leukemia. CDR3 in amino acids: CASRREANTGELFF. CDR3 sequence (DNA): TGTGCCAGTCGGCGGGAGGCGAACACCGGGGAGCTGTTTTTT.